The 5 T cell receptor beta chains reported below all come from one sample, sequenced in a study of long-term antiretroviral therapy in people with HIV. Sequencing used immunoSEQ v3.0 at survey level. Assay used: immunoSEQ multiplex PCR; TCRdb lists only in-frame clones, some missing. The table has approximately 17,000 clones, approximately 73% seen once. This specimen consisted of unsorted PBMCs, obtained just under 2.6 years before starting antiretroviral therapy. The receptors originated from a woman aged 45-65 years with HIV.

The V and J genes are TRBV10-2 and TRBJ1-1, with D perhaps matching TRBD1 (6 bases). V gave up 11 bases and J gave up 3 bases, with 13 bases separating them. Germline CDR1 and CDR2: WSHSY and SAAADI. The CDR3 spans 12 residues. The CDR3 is CAVNRVHTEAFF. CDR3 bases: TGCGCCGTTAACAGGGTACACACTGAAGCTTTCTTT.

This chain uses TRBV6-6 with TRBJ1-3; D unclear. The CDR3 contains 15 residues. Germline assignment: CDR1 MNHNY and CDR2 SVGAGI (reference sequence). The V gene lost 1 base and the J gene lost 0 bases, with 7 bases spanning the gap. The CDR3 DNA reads TGTGCCAGCAGTTACTTCCCGGACTCTGGAAACACCATATATTTT. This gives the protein CASSYFPDSGNTIYF.

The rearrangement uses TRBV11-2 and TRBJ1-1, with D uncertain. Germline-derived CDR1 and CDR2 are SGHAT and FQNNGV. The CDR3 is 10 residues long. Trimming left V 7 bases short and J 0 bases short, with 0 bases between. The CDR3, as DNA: TGTGCCAGCATGAACACTGAAGCTTTCTTT. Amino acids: CASMNTEAFF.

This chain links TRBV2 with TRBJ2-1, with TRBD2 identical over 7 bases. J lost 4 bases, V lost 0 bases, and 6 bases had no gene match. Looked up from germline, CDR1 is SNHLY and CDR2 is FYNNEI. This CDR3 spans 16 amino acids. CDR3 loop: CASSEALGLGYNEQFF. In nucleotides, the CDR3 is TGTGCCAGCAGTGAAGCGCTCGGACTAGGTTACAATGAGCAGTTCTTC. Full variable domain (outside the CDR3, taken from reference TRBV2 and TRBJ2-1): EPEVTQTPSHQVTQMGQEVILRCVPISNHLYFYWYRQILGQKVEFLVSFYNNEISEKSEIFDDQFSVERPDGSNFTLKIRSTKLEDSAMYFCASSEALGLGYNEQFFGPGTRLTVL.

CDR3 protein: CASSLVPWRDQPQHF. DNA of the CDR3: TGTGCCAGCAGCTTAGTACCGTGGAGAGATCAGCCCCAGCATTTT. This rearrangement joins TRBV7-2 to TRBJ1-5; no firm D call. Germline CDR1 reads SGHTA; CDR2 reads FQGNSA. V was cut by 1 base and J by 5 bases, with 12 bases left in between. This CDR3 is 15 amino acids long.